The text below deals with one TCR beta chain. Its antigen is not known. The donors were members of the approximately 120-subject validation cohort (separate from the roughly 670-subject first cohort). This sample was included in a study of cytomegalovirus exposure and HLA in healthy donors. The study's findings and limits: According to a later analysis, TCR clusters from the first cohort tended to co-occur in the roughly 130 validation repertoires. TCR sequences were mostly rare, though some public TCRs occurred in many donors.

Per the germline V gene, CDR1 is MDHEN and CDR2 is SYDVKM. V dropped 9 bases and J dropped 3; count of bases not matched to a gene: 7. The CDR3 consists of 14 residues. The assay was immunoSEQ multiplex PCR, and TCRdb's table has in-frame clones only and misses some. The sample comprises about 73,000 clones, 95% of which are singletons, and less than 3.5% rests with the top ten. The TCR originated in a man younger than 35 in good health and CMV-seronegative. The V call is TRBV28, the J call TRBJ2-7; 11 bases line up with TRBD1. Sequencing was done on a sample of PBMCs. The CDR3 loop is CASHRDRGFYEQYF. Written as DNA, the CDR3 is TGTGCCAGTCACCGGGACAGGGGGTTCTACGAGCAGTACTTC.